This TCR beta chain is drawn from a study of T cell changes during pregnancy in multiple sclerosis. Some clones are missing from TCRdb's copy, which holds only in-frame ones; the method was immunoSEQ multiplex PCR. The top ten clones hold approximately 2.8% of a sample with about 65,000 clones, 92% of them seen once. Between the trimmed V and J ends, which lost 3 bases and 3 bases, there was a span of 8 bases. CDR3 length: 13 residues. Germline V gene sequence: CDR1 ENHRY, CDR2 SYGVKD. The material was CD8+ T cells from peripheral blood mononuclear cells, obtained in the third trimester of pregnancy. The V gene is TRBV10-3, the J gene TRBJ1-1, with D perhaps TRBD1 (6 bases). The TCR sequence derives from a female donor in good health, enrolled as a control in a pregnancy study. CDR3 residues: CAISDGQYTEAFF. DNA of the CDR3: TGTGCCATCAGTGACGGACAGTACACTGAAGCTTTCTTT.